A single T cell receptor (beta chain) is shown here with its context. The antigen remains undetermined. An end of the junction differs from the germline gene, which may be a read error. TCR beta rearrangements were amplified from peripheral blood genomic DNA. A mixed TRB-A/B primer pool amplified rearranged TRB by multiplex touch-down PCR. One entry per CDR3 protein, called by TCRdb with MiXCR from the multiplex PCR reads. The table records 2,500 to 3,500 distinct CDR3 sequences, approximately 24% of them present only once. The sample belongs to a study of T cell repertoires in aging, cancer and after chemotherapy. Points from the study as a whole: Median generation probability rose over the chemotherapy interval in each cancer cohort, suggesting rebound thymic output.

Germline V gives CDR1 SSHAT, CDR2 FNYEAQ (reference sequence). The CDR3 runs to 13 residues. This TCR came from a human donor with a solid tumor. The chain carries TRBV7-7 and TRBJ2-3; D is uncertain. The specimen was blood. In nucleotides, the CDR3 is TGTGCTAGCAGCCCCGGGCCCACAGATACGCAGTATTTT. Protein sequence: CASSPGPTDTQYF.